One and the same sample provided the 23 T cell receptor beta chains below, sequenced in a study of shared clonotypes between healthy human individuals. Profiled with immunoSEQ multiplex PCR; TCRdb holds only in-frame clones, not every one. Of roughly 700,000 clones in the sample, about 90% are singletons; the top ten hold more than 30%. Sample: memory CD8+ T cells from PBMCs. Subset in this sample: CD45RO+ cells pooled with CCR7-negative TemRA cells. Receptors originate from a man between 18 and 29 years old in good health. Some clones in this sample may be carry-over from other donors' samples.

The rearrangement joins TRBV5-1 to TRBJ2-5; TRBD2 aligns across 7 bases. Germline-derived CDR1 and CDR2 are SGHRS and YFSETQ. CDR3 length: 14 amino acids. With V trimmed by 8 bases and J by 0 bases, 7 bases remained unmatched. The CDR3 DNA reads TGCGCCAGAGGGCCTAGCGGAGACCAAGAGACCCAGTACTTC. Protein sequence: CARGPSGDQETQYF.

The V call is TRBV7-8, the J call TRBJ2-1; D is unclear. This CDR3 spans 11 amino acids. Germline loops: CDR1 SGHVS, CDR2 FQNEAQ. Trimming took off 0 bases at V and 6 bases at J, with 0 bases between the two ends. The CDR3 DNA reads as TGTGCCAGCAGCTTAGCCAATGAGCAGTTCTTC. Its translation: CASSLANEQFF.

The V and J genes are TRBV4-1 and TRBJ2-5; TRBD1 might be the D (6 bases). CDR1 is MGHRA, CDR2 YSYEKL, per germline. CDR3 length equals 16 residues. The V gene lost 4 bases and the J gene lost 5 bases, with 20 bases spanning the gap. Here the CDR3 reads CASSPWEQGIGETQYF. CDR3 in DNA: TGCGCCAGCAGCCCATGGGAACAGGGAATTGGGGAGACCCAGTACTTC.

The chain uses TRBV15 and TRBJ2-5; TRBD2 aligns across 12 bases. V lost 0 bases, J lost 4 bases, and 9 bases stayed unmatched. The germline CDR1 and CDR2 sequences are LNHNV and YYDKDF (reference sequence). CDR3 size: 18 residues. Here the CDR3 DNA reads TGTGCCACCAGCAGAGAAGGGAGACTAGCGGGAGTCGGAGAGACCCAGTACTTC. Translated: CATSREGRLAGVGETQYF.

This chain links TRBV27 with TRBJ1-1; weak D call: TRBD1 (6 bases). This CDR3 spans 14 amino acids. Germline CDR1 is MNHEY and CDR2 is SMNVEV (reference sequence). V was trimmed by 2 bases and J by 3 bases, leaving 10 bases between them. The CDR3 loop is CASSLLYRDTEAFF. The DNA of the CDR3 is TGTGCCAGCAGTTTACTCTACAGGGACACTGAAGCTTTCTTT.

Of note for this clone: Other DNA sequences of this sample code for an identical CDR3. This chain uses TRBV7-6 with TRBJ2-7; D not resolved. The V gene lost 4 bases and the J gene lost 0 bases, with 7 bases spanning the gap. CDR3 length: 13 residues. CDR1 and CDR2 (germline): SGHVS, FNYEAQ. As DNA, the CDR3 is TGTGCCAGCAGCTCTCGTAGCTCCTACGAGCAGTACTTC. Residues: CASSSRSSYEQYF.

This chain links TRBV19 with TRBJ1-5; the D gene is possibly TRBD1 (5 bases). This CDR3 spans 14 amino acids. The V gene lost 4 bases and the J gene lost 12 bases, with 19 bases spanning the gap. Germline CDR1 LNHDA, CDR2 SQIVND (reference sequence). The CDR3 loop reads CASSRDRDRPSQHF. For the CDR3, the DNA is TGTGCCAGTAGTAGGGACCGGGACCGACCTAGCCAGCATTTT.

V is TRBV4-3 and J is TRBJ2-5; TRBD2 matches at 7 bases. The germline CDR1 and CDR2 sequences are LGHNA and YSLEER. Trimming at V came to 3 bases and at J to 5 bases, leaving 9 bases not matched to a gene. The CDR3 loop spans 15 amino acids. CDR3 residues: CASSHTSVGRETQYF. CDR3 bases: TGCGCCAGCAGCCATACTAGCGTGGGAAGGGAGACCCAGTACTTC.

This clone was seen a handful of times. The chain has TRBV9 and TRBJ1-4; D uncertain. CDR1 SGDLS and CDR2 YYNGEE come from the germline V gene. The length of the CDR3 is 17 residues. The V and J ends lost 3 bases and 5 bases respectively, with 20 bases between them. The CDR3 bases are TGTGCCAGCAGCGAGAACGAGGGCGGTGGAAGGAATGAAAAACTGTTTTTT. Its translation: CASSENEGGGRNEKLFF. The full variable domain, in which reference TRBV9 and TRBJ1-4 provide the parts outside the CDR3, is DSGVTQTPKHLITATGQRVTLRCSPRSGDLSVYWYQQSLDQGLQFLIQYYNGEERAKGNILERFSAQQFPDLHSELNLSSLELGDSALYFCASSENEGGGRNEKLFFGSGTQLSVL.

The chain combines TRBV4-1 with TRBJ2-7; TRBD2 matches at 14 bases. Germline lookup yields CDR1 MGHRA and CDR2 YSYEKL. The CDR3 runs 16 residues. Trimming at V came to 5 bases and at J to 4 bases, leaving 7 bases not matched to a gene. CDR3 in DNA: TGCGCCAGCAGCAAACCGGGACTAGCGGGAGCGTACGAGCAGTACTTC. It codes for CASSKPGLAGAYEQYF.

In DNA form, the CDR3 reads TGTGCCAGCAGTTTAGAGGAACAGGGGGCATACGAGCAGTACTTC. Encoded protein: CASSLEEQGAYEQYF. V gene TRBV28 combines with J gene TRBJ2-7, with 9 bases fitting TRBD1. The CDR3 is made up of 15 amino acids. Germline V gene data show CDR1 as MDHEN and CDR2 as SYDVKM. Unmatched junction bases numbered 6, after V lost 2 bases and J lost 4 bases.

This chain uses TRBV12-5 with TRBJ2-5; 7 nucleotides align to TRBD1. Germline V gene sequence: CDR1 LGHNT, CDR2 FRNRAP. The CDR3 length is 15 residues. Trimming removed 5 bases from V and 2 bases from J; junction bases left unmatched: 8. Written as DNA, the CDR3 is TGTGCTAGTGGTCCCGGGACAGCCCCGCAAGAGACCCAGTACTTC. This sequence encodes CASGPGTAPQETQYF.

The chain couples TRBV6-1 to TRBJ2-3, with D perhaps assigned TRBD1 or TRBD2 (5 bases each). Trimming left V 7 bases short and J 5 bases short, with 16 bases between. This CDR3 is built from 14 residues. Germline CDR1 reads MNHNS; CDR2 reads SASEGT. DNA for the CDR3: TGTGCCAGCATGGGGGTTCTATGGGGAGATACGCAGTATTTT. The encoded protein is CASMGVLWGDTQYF.

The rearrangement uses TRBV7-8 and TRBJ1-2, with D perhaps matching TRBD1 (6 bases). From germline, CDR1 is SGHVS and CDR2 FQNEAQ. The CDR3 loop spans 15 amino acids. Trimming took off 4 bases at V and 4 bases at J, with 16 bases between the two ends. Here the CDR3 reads CASSSDSQGLYGYTF. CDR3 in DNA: TGTGCCAGCAGCTCTGACAGTCAGGGGCTCTATGGCTACACCTTC.

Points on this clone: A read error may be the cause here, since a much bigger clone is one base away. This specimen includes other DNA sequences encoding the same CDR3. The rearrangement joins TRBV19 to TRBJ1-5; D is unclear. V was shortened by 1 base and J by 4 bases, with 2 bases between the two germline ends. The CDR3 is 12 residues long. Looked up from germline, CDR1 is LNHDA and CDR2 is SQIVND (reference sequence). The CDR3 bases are TGTGCCAGTAGTATAGGGAATCAGCCCCAGCATTTT. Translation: CASSIGNQPQHF.

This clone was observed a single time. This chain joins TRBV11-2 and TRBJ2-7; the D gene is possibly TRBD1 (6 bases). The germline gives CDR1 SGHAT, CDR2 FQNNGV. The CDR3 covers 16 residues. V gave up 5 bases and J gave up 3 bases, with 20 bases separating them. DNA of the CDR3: TGTGCCAGCAGCCCAAGAGACGGGACAAACTACTACGAGCAGTACTTC. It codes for CASSPRDGTNYYEQYF.

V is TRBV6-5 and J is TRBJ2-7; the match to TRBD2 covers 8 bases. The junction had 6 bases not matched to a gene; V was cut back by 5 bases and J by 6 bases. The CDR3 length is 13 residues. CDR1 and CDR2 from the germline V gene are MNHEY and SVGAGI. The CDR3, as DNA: TGTGCCAGCAGTCCGGGACTAGGGCGCGAGCAGTACTTC. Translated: CASSPGLGREQYF.

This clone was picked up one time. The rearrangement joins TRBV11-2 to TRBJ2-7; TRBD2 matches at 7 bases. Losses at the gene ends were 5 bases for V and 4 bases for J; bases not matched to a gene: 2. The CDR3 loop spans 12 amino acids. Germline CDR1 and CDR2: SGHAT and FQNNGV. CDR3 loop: CASSGGEYEQYF. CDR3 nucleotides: TGTGCCAGCAGCGGGGGGGAGTACGAGCAGTACTTC.

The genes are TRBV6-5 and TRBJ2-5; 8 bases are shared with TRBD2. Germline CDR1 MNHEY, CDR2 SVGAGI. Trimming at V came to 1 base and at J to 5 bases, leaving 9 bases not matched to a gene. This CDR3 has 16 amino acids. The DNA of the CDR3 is TGTGCCAGCAGTTACTTCTTCCGGGAGGGCCGGGAGACCCAGTACTTC. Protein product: CASSYFFREGRETQYF.

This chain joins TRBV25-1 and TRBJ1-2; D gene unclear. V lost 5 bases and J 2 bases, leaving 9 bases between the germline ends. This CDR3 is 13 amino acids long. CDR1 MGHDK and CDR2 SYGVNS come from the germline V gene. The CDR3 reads CASSSDKNYGYTF. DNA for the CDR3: TGTGCCAGCAGTTCCGACAAAAACTATGGCTACACCTTC.

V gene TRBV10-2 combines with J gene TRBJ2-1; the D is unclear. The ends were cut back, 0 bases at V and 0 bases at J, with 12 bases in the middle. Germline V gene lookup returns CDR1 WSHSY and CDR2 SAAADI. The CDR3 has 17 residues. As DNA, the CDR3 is TGCGCCAGCAGTGAGTCGCAACGGTGGGGCTCCTACAATGAGCAGTTCTTC. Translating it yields CASSESQRWGSYNEQFF.

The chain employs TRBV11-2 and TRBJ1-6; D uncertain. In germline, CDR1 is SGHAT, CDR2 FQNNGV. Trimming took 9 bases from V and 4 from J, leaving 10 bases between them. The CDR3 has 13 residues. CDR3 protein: CASSEGYNSPLHF. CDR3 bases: TGTGCCAGTTCGGAAGGGTATAATTCACCCCTCCACTTT.

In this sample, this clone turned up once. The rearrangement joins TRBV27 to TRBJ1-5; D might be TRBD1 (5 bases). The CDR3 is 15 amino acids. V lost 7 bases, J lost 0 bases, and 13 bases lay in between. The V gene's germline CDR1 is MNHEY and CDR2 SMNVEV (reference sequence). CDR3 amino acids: CASTAGGYSNQPQHF. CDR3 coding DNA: TGTGCCAGCACAGCGGGGGGGTATAGCAATCAGCCCCAGCATTTT.